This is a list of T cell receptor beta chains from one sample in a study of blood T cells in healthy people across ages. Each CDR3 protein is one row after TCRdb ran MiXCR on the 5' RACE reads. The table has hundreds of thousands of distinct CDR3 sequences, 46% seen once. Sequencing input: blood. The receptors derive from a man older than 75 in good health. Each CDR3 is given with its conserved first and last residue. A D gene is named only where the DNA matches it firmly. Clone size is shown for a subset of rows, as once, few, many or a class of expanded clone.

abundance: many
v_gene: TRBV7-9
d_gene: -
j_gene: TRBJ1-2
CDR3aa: CASSLEGGANYGYTF
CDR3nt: TGTGCCAGCAGCTTAGAAGGAGGAGCTAACTATGGCTACACCTTC

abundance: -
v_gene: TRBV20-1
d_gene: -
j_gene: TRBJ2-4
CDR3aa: CSAGGEGAKNIQYF
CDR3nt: TGCAGTGCTGGCGGAGAAGGGGCCAAAAACATTCAGTACTTC

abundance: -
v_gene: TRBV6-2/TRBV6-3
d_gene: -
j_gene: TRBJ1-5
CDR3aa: CASSSTGYQPQHF
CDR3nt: TGTGCCAGCAGTTCCACAGGATATCAGCCCCAGCATTTT

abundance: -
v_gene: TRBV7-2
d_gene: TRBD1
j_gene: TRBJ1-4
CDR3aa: CASSVTGGTNEKLFF
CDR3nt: TGTGCCAGCAGCGTCACAGGGGGTACTAATGAAAAACTGTTTTTT

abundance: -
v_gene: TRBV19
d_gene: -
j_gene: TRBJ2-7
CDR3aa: CARSIGNSYEQYF
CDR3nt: TGTGCCAGGAGTATCGGCAACTCCTACGAGCAGTACTTC

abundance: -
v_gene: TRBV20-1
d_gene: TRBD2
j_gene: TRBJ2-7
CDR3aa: CSAETSGSTNEQYF
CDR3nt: TGCAGTGCGGAAACTAGCGGGAGTACCAACGAGCAGTACTTC

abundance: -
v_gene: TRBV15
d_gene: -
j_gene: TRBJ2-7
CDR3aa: CATSRDWEGASEQYF
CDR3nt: TGTGCCACCAGCAGAGATTGGGAAGGAGCCTCCGAGCAGTACTTC

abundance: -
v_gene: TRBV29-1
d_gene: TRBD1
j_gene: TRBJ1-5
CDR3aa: CSVVQTGFNQPQHF
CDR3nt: TGCAGCGTAGTCCAGACAGGGTTCAATCAGCCCCAGCATTTT

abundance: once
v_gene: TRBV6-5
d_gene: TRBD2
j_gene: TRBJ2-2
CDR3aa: CASRGLAGGSGELFF
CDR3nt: TGTGCCAGCAGGGGTCTCGCGGGAGGGTCCGGGGAGCTGTTTTTT

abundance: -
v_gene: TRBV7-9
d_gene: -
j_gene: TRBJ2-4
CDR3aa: CASSLTGLGANIQYF
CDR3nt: TGTGCCAGCAGCTTAACGGGACTCGGGGCTAACATTCAGTACTTC

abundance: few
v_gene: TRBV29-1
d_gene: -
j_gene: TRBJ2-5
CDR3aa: CSVETVARETQYF
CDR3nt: TGCAGCGTTGAAACGGTAGCGCGGGAGACCCAGTACTTC

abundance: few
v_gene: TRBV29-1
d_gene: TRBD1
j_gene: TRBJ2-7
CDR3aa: CSVQSGGYEQYF
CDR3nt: TGCAGCGTTCAGTCAGGGGGATACGAGCAGTACTTC

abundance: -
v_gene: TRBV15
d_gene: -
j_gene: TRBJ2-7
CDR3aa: CATSRDNANEQYF
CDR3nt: TGTGCCACCAGCAGAGATAACGCGAACGAGCAGTACTTC

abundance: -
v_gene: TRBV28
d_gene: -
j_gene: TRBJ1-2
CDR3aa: CASSSDIWGYTF
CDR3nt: TGTGCCAGCAGTTCCGACATCTGGGGCTACACCTTC

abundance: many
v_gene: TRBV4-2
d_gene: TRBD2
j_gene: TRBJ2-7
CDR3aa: CASSQTSGAYEQYF
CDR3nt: TGTGCCAGCAGCCAGACTAGCGGGGCCTACGAGCAGTACTTC

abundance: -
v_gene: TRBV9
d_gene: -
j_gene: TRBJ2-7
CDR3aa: CASSLSGSGTYEQYF
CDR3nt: TGTGCCAGCAGCCTTTCCGGATCCGGGACCTACGAGCAGTACTTC

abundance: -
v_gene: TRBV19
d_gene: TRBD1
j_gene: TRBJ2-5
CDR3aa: CASSPGGQGKKNIQYF
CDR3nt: TGTGCCAGTAGTCCAGGGGGACAGGGGAAAAAAAACATTCAGTACTTT

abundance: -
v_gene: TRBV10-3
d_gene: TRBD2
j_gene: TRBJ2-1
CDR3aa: CAIGEKAGGGYNEQFF
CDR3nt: TGTGCCATCGGGGAAAAGGCGGGAGGCGGGTACAATGAGCAGTTCTTC

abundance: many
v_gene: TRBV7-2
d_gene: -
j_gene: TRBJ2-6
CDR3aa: CASRKTGLRSGANVLTF
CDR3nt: TGTGCCAGCAGGAAAACGGGACTCCGCTCTGGGGCCAACGTCCTGACTTTC

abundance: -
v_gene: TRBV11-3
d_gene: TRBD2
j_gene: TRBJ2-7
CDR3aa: CASSTRTSGSPYEQYF
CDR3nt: TGTGCCAGCAGCACTAGGACTAGCGGGAGCCCCTACGAGCAGTACTTC